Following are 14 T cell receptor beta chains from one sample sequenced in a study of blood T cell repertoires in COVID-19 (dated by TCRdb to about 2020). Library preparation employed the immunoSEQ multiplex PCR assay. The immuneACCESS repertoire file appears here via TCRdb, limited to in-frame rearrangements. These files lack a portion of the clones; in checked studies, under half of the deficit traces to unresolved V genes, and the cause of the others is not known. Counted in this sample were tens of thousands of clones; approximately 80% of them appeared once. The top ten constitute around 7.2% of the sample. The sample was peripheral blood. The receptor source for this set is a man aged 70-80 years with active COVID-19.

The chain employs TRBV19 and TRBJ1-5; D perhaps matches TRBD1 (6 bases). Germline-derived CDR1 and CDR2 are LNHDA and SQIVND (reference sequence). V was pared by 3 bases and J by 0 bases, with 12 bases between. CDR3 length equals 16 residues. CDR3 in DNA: TGTGCCAGTAGTATCCCGACAGGCTATAGCAATCAGCCCCAGCATTTT. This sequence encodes CASSIPTGYSNQPQHF. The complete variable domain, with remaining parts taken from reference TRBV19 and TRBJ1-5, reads DGGITQSPKYLFRKEGQNVTLSCEQNLNHDAMYWYRQDPGQGLRLIYYSQIVNDFQKGDIAEGYSVSREKKESFPLTVTSAQKNPTAFYLCASSIPTGYSNQPQHFGDGTRLSIL.

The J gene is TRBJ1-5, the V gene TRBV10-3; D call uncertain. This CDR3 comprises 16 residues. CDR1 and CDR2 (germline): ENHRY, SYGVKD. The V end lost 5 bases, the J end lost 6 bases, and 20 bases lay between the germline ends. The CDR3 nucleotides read TGTGCCATCAGTAGAGGGTCCCCCATAGAGGGTCAGCCCCAGCATTTT. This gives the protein CAISRGSPIEGQPQHF.

CDR3 residues: CASSPRVNTEAFF. CDR3 sequence (DNA): TGCGCCAGCAGCCCACGCGTGAACACTGAAGCTTTCTTT. The chain is built from TRBV4-1 and TRBJ1-1, with no clear D. Per germline, CDR1 MGHRA and CDR2 YSYEKL. V dropped 4 bases and J dropped 0 bases, with 6 bases sitting between them. This CDR3 contains 13 residues.

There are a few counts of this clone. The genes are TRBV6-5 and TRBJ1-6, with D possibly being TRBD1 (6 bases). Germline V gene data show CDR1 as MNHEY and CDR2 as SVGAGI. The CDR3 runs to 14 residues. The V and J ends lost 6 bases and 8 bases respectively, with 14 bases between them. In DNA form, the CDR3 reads TGTGCCAGCAGGGTGACAGGACGGGATTCACCCCTCCACTTT. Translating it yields CASRVTGRDSPLHF.

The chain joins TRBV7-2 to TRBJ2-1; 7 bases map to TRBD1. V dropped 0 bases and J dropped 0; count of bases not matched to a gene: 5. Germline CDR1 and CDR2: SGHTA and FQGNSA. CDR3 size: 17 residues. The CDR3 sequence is CASSLAQGWTSYNEQFF. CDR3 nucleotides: TGTGCCAGCAGCTTAGCACAGGGGTGGACCTCCTACAATGAGCAGTTCTTC.

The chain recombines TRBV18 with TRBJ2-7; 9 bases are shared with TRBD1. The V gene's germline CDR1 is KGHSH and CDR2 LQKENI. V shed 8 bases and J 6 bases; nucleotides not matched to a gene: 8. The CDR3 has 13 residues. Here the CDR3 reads CASQGQGLGEQYF. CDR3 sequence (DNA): TGTGCCAGCCAGGGACAGGGCTTAGGCGAGCAGTACTTC.

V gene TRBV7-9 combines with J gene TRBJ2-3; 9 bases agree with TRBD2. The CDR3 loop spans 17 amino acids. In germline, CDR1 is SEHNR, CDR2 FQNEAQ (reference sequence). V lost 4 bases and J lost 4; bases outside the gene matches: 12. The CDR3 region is CASSSPLGGGAADTQYF. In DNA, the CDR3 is TGTGCCAGCAGCTCCCCTTTGGGCGGGGGGGCTGCAGATACGCAGTATTTT.

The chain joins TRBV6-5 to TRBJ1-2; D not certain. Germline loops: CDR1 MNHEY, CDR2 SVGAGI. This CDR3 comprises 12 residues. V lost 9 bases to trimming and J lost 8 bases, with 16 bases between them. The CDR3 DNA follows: TGTGCCAGTGAGCCCAGGCCGGGAGGCTACACCTTC. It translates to CASEPRPGGYTF.

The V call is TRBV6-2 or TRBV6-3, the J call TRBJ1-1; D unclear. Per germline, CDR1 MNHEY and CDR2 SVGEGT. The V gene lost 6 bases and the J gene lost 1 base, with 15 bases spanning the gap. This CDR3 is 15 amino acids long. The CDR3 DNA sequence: TGTGCCAGCAGCGCGAACCGGAGGAAGAACACTGAAGCTTTCTTT. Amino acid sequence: CASSANRRKNTEAFF.

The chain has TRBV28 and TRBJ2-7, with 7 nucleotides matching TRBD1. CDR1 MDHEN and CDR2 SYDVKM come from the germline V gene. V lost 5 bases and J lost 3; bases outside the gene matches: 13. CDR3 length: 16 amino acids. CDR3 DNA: TGTGCCAGCAGTCCCCTTAGGGACAGTCAGGACTACGAGCAGTACTTC. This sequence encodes CASSPLRDSQDYEQYF.

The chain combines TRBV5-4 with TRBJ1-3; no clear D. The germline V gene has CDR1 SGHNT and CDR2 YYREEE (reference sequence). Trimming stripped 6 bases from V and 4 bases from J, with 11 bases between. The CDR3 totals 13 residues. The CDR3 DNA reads TGTGCCAGCAAGGTCCCGGAGGGAAACACCATATATTTT. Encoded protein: CASKVPEGNTIYF.

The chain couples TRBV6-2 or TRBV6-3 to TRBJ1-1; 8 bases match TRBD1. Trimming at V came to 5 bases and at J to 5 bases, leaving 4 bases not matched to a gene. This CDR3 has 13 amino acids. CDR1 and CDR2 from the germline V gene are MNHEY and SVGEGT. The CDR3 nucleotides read TGTGCCAGCAGTGACCAGGGGGCAACTGAAGCTTTCTTT. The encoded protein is CASSDQGATEAFF.

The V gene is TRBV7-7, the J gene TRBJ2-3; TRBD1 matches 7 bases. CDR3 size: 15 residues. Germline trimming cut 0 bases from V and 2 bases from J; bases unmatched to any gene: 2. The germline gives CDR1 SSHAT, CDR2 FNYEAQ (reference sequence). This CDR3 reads CASSLAGGPTDTQYF. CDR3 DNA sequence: TGTGCCAGCAGCTTAGCAGGGGGCCCCACAGATACGCAGTATTTT.

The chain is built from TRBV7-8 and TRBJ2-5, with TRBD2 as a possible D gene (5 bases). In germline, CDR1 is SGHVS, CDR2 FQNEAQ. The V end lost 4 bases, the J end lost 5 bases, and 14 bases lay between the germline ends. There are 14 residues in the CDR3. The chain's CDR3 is CASSSGPAGETQYF. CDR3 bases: TGTGCCAGCAGCTCCGGCCCCGCGGGCGAGACCCAGTACTTC.